This T cell receptor beta chain was sequenced during a study of blood T cells in healthy people across ages. Points from the study as a whole: It was held that the diversity estimates obtained from one million T cells were underestimates. Naive T cell percentage showed a strong correlation with the diversity of TCR beta.

The CDR3 runs to 19 residues. Trimming pared 3 bases from V and 2 bases from J, leaving 23 bases between. CDR1 and CDR2 (germline): MNHEY, SVGAGI. With respect to this clonotype: What it recognizes is unknown.

A second PCR, run for about 7 to 12 cycles, used a sample-barcoded 5' primer plus a J-beta primer mix. In TCRdb, the 5' RACE reads were re-called with MiXCR into one record per CDR3 protein. The repertoire holds about 1.4 million distinct CDR3 sequences, approximately 59% seen once, with 6.5% to 8% in the top ten. The TCR originated in a man aged 18 to 29 in good health. The sequencing input was blood. The chain is built from TRBV6-5 and TRBJ1-3; the D gene is possibly TRBD1 (5 bases). CDR3 in amino acids: CASSYSHGGNRGPGNTIYF. The CDR3 bases are TGTGCCAGCAGTTATAGTCACGGGGGAAACCGAGGACCTGGAAACACCATATATTTT.